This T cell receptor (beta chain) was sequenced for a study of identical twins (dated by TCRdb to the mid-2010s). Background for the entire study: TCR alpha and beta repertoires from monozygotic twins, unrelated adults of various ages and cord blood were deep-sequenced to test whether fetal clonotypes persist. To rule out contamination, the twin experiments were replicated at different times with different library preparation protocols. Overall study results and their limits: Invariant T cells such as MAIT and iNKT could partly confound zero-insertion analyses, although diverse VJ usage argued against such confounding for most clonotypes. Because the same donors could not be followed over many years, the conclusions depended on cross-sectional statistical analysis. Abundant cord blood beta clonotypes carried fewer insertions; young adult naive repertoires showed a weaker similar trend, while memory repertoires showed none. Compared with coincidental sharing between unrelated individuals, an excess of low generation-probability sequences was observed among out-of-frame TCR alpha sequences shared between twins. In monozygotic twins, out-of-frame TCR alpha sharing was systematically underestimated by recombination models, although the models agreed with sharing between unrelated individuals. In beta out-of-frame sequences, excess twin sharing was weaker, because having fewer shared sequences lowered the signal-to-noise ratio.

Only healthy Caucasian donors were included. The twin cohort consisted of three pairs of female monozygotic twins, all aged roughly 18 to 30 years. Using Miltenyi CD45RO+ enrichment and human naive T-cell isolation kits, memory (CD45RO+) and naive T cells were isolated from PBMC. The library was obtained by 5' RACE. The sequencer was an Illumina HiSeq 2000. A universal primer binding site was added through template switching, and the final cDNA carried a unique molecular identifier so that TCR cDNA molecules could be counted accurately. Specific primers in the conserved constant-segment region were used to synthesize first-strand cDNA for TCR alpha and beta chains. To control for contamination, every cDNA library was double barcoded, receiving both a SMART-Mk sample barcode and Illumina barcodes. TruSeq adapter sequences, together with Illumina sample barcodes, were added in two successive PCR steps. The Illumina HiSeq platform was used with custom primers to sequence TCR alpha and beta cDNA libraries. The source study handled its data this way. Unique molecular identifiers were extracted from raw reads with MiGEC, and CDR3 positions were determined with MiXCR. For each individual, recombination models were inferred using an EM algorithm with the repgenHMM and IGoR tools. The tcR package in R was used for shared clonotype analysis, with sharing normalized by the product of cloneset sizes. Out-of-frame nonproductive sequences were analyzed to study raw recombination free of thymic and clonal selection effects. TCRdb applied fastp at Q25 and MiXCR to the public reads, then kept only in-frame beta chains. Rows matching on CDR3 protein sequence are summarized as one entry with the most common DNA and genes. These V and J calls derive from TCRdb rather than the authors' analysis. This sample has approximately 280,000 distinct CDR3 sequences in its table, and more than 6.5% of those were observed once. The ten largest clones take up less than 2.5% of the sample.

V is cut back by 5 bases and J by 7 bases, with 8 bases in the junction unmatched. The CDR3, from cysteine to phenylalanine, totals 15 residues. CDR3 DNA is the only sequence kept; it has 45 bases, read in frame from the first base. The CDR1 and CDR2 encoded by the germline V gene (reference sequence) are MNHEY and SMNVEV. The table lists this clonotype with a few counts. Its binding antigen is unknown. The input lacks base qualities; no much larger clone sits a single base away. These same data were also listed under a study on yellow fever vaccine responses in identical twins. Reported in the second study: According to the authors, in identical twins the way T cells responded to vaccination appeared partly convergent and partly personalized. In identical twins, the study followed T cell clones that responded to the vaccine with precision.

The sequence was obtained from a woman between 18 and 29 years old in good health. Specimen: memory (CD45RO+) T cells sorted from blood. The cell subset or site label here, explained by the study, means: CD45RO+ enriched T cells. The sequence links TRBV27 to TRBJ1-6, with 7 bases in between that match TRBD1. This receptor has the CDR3 CASSIRQGENSPLHF. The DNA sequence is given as TGTGCCAGCAGTATCCGACAGGGCGAGAATTCACCCCTCCACTTT.